This T cell receptor (beta chain) comes out of a study of blood T cell repertoires in COVID-19. Followed longitudinally, the Seattle patients had been enrolled during active infection. V dropped 5 bases and J dropped 8 bases, with 9 bases sitting between them. The CDR3 totals 11 residues. Germline CDR1 reads SGHVS; CDR2 reads FQNEAQ. In the authors' methods: By means of reference gene primer amplification, nucleated cell counts were estimated. Libraries were prepared by immunoSEQ multiplex PCR; TCRdb keeps only in-frame clonotypes and omits some of them. That table gives V, J and clone size, and the DNA gave D and trimming. The sample records 220,000 or so clones, about 81% being singletons.

The sequence was collected from a woman at least 80 years old with COVID-19, enrolled during active disease. Sequencing was performed on peripheral blood. The rearrangement links TRBV7-8 to TRBJ1-1; a weak D match, TRBD1 (6 bases). The CDR3 sequence is CASSPGTEAFF. The CDR3 DNA sequence: TGTGCCAGCAGCCCTGGGACAGAAGCTTTCTTT.